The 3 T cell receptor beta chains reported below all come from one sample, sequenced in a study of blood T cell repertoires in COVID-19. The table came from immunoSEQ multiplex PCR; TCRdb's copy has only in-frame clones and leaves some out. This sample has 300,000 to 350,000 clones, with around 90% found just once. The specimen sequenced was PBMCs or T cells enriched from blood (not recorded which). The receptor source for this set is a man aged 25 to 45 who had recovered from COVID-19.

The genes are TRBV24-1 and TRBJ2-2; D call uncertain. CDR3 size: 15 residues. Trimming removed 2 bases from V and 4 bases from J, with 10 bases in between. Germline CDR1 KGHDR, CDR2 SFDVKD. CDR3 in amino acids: CATSDSSKFTGELFF. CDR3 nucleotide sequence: TGTGCCACCAGTGATTCATCAAAATTCACCGGGGAGCTGTTTTTT.

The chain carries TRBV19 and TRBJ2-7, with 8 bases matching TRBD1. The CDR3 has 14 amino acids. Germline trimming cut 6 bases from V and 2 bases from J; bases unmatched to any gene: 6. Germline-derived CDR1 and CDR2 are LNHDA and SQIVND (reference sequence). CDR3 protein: CASSVTGEAYEQYF. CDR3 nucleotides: TGTGCCAGTAGCGTGACAGGGGAGGCCTACGAGCAGTACTTC.

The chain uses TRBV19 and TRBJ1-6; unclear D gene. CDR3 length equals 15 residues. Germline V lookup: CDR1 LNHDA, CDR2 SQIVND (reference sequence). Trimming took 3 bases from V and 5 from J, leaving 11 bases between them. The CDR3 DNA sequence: TGTGCCAGTAGTATTCTCGTACAAGATAATTCACCCCTCCACTTT. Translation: CASSILVQDNSPLHF.